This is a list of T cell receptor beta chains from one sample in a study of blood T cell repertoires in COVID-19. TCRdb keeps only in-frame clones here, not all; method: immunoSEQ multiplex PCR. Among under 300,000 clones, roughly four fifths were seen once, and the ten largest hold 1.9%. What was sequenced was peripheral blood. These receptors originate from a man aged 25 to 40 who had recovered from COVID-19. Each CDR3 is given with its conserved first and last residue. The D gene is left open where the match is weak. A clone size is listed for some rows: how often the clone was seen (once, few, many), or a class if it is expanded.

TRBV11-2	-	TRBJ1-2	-	TGTGCCAGCAGCTTAGATCGGAACGGGAATCGCTACACCTTC	CASSLDRNGNRYTF
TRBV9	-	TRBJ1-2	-	TGTGCCAGCAGCGTAGGCCGCAGTTCTAACTATGGCTACACCTTC	CASSVGRSSNYGYTF
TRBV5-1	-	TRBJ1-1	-	TGCGCCAGCAGCTTGGTAGGGGGACGGTTTCTGAACACTGAAGCTTTCTTT	CASSLVGGRFLNTEAFF
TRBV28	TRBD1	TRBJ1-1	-	TGTGCCAGCATCACAGGGGGCATGAACACTGAAGCTTTCTTT	CASITGGMNTEAFF
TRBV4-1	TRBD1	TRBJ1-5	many	TGCGCCAGCAGCCAAGAAAGTGTAGGGACAGGTGGCAATCAGCCCCAGCATTTT	CASSQESVGTGGNQPQHF
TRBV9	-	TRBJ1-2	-	TGTGCCAGCAGCAACCTACAGGGATCTCGGTATGGCTACACCTTC	CASSNLQGSRYGYTF
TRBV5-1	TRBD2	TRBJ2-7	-	TGCGCCAGCAGCGTCGGGACTAGCGGGGGAGGTGAGCAGTACTTC	CASSVGTSGGGEQYF
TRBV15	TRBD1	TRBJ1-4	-	TGTGCCACCAGCATGGACAGGGCGGATGAAAAACTGTTTTTT	CATSMDRADEKLFF
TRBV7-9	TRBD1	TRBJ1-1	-	TGTGCCAGCAGCCACCACAGGGGGGGCACTGAAGCTTTCTTT	CASSHHRGGTEAFF
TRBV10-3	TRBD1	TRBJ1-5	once	TGTGCCATCAGTGAGTCCGGGACAGCCCTTCAGCCCCAGCATTTT	CAISESGTALQPQHF
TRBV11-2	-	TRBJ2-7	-	TGTGCCAGCAGCTTATACCGGCGGGCGGACTACGAGCAGTACTTC	CASSLYRRADYEQYF
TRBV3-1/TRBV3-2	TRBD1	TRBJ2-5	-	TGTGCCAGCAGCCAAGATTATCGGGCAGGGGGCCAAGAGACCCAGTACTTC	CASSQDYRAGGQETQYF
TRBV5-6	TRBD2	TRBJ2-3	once	TGTGCCAGCAGCCAGCTGGGGGGGTTCGGTGATACGCAGTATTTT	CASSQLGGFGDTQYF
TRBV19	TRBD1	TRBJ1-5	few	TGTGCCAGTAGTATGAGGGGACAGATGTATAGCAATCAGCCCCAGCATTTT	CASSMRGQMYSNQPQHF
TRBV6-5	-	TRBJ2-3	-	TGTGCCAGCAGGACGGGGGGCCGCACAGATACGCAGTATTTT	CASRTGGRTDTQYF
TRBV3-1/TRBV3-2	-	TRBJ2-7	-	TGTGCCAGCAGCCAAGGGTCTAATAACTACGAGCAGTACTTC	CASSQGSNNYEQYF
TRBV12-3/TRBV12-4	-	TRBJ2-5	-	TGTGCCAGCAGTTTAGGCGGGGTGGAGACCCAGTACTTC	CASSLGGVETQYF
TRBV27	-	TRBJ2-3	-	TGTGCCAGCAGTTTAGGTCGGGACATGAGCGGTAGCACAGATACGCAGTATTTT	CASSLGRDMSGSTDTQYF
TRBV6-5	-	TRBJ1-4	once	TGTGCCAGCAGTTACCTCGGTGGGGCTGGCGAAAAACTGTTTTTT	CASSYLGGAGEKLFF
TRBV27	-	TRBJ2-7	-	TGTGCCAGCAGGAGACAGGACATACCCTACGAGCAGTACTTC	CASRRQDIPYEQYF
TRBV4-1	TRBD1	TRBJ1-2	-	TGCGCCAGCAGCCCGACAGGGTCTGGCTACACCTTC	CASSPTGSGYTF
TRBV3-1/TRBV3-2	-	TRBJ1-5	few	TGTGCCAGCAGCCAACGGGGGGGGCAGCCCCAGCATTTT	CASSQRGGQPQHF
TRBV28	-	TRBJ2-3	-	TGTGCCAGCAGTTATTTTGCGGGGACAGATACGCAGTATTTT	CASSYFAGTDTQYF
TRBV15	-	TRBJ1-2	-	TGTGCCACCAGCAGAGGATCGGGGGGCAATGGCTACACCTTC	CATSRGSGGNGYTF
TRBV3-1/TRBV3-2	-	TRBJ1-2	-	TGTGCCAGCAGCACTTACAGACAGGCTAACTATGGCTACACCTTC	CASSTYRQANYGYTF
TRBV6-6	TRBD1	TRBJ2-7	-	TGTGCCAGCAGTTACTCGGGACAGTTCTCCTACGAGCAGTACTTC	CASSYSGQFSYEQYF
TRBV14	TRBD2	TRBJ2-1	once	TGTGCCAGCAGCCAAAAAGCGGGGGAATATTACAATGAGCAGTTCTTC	CASSQKAGEYYNEQFF
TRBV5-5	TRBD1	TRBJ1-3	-	TGTGCCAGCAGCTTGCTGGACAGGGCCGGAAACACCATATATTTT	CASSLLDRAGNTIYF
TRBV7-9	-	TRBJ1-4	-	TGTGCCAGCAGCTTGAGCGAGACAGCAACTAATGAAAAACTGTTTTTT	CASSLSETATNEKLFF
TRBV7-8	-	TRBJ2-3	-	TGTGCCAGCAGCCCCTCCCAGGGTATCATCACAGATACGCAGTATTTT	CASSPSQGIITDTQYF
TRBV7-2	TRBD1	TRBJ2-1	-	TGTGCCACAACCGAGACAGGGTTGTCTGAGCAGTTCTTC	CATTETGLSEQFF
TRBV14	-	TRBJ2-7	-	TGTGCCAGCAGCCAAGATGGGGGCTGGGAGCAGTACTTC	CASSQDGGWEQYF
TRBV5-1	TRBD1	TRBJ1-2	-	TGCGCCAGCAGCTTGGGTTTCTGGGACAGCGACCCGACCGATAACTATGGCTACACCTTC	CASSLGFWDSDPTDNYGYTF
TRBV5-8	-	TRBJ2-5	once	TGTGCCAGCAGCCAAGGGGGAAACCAAGAGACCCAGTACTTC	CASSQGGNQETQYF
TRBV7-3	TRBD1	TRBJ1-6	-	TGTGCCAGCAGCTCTGACAGGGAGTCACCCCTCCACTTT	CASSSDRESPLHF
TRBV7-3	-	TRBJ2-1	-	TGTGCCAGCAGCTCCGCCCCGACTCGTCCTAATGAGCAGTTCTTC	CASSSAPTRPNEQFF
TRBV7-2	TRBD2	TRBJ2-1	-	TGTGCCAGCAGCTTAGGACTAGCGGGGGGATACTCCTACAATGAGCAGTTCTTC	CASSLGLAGGYSYNEQFF
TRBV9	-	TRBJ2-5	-	TGTGCCAGCAGCGCCCAACAGGGATCGGGGGAGACCCAGTACTTC	CASSAQQGSGETQYF
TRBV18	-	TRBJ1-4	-	TGTGCCAGCTCACCACAGGAGAGTTCCACCGTCCGTTATTTT	CASSPQESSTVRYF
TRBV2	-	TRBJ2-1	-	TGTGCCAGTCGAGCGGACTCCTACAATGAGCAGTTCTTC	CASRADSYNEQFF
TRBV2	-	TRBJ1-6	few	TGTGCCAGCATTTTTACGGGAAGCTCGGGTTCACCCCTCCACTTT	CASIFTGSSGSPLHF
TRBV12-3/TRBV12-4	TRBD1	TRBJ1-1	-	TGTGCCAGCAGTTTTCGGGACAGGGGAAAAGCTTTCTTT	CASSFRDRGKAFF
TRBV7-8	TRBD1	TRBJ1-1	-	TGTGCCAGCAGCTTCAGGGACAGGGGGACTGAAGCTTTCTTT	CASSFRDRGTEAFF
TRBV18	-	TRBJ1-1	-	TGTGCCAGCTCACGGACTGTGAACACTGAAGCTTTCTTT	CASSRTVNTEAFF
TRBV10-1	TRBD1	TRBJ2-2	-	TGCGCCAGCAGTGCGCGGACAGGGGCGGGCACCGGGGAGCTGTTTTTT	CASSARTGAGTGELFF
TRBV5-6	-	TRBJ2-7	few	TGTGCCAGCAGCTTGGGACTGTTCTACGAGCAGTACTTC	CASSLGLFYEQYF
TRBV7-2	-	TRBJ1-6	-	TGTGCCAGCAGTACATATAATTCACCCCTCCACTTT	CASSTYNSPLHF
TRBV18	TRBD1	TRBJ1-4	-	TGTGCCAGCTCCCTTACAGGGGCTAATGAAAAACTGTTTTTT	CASSLTGANEKLFF
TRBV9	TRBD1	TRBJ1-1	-	TGTGCCAGCAGCAAAGCCGGGACAGCGAACACTGAAGCTTTCTTT	CASSKAGTANTEAFF
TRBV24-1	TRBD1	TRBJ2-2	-	TGTGCCACCAGTGATGGGACAGGGGACGCCGGGGAGCTGTTTTTT	CATSDGTGDAGELFF
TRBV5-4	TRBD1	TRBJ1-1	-	TGTGCCAGCAGCTTACAGGGACAGACCAACACTGAAGCTTTCTTT	CASSLQGQTNTEAFF
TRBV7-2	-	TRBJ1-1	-	TGTGCCAGCAGCCCAAGCGGGGGTATGGGCGCTGAAGCTTTCTTT	CASSPSGGMGAEAFF
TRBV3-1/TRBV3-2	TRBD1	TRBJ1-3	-	TGTGCCAGCAGCCACACCCGGGACAGCGGTGGAAACACCATATATTTT	CASSHTRDSGGNTIYF
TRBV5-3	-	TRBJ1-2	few	TGTGCCAGAAGCTTGGAGGTTGGCAGGGGAAAGGATGGCTACACCTTC	CARSLEVGRGKDGYTF